The sequence of this TCR beta chain was determined in a study of T cells in Graves' hyperthyroidism and ophthalmopathy. Study findings and constraints: Most thyroid clonotypes with frequency above 0.001 were detected in blood.

Amplification yielded TCR beta CDR3 regions, with RNA transcripts as the source. A first-round RT-PCR of the TCR CDR3 used the HTBI primer set. TCRdb reprocessed the multiplex PCR reads with MiXCR, giving one entry per CDR3 protein. Of approximately 610,000 distinct CDR3 sequences listed, around 17% are singletons. This clonotype has ten or more counts. What it binds is unknown. Hyperthyroidism in the patients, aged 18 to 65, was newly diagnosed and under 2 months in duration. PBMCs were derived from approximately 10 ml fresh peripheral blood. Germline V lookup: CDR1 SGHVS, CDR2 FQNEAQ. The trim removed 3 bases at V and 3 bases at J, leaving 4 bases unmatched. This CDR3 contains 15 residues.

This chain connects TRBV7-8 to TRBJ1-4, with 7 bases aligning to TRBD1. Material for sequencing was blood. The clonotype was recovered from a woman aged 18-29 years with Graves' hyperthyroidism. The CDR3 DNA sequence: TGTGCCAGCAGCTTGACAGGGTCGGCTAATGAAAAACTGTTTTTT. Translation: CASSLTGSANEKLFF.